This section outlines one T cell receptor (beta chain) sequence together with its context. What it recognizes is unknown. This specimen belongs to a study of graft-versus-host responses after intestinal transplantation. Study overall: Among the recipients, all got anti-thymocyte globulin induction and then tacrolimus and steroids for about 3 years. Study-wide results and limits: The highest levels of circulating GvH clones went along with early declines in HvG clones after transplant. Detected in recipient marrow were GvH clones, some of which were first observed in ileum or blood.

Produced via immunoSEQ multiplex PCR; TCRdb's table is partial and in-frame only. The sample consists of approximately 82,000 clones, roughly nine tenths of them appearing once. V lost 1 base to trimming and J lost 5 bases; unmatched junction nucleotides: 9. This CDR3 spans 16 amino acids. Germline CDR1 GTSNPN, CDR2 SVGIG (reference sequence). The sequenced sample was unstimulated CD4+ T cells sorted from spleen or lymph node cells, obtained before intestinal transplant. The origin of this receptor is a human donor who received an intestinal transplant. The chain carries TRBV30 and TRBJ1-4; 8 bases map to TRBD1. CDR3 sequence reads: CAWSAVTDRGNEKLFF. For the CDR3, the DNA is TGTGCCTGGAGTGCCGTCACTGACAGGGGAAATGAAAAACTGTTTTTT.